Shown below are 24 T cell receptor beta chains from a single sample sequenced in a study of OX40 agonist ivuxolimab in advanced cancers. Here immunoSEQ multiplex PCR was the method, and the copy in TCRdb shows in-frame clones only, minus some. The data contain approximately 84,000 clones, around 86% of them seen just once; the ten biggest clones take up roughly 2%. The sample here was CD4+ or CD8+ T cells sorted from blood, taken in a trial of the OX40 agonist ivuxolimab. The receptors were gathered from an adult with an advanced solid tumor such as melanoma, head and neck, liver or kidney cancer.

A note on this clone: The sample contains more than one DNA sequence encoding this CDR3. J is TRBJ1-5 and V is TRBV6-5; D remains ambiguous. Germline lookup yields CDR1 MNHEY and CDR2 SVGAGI. The CDR3 length is 14 residues. Trimming left V 2 bases short and J 4 bases short, with 9 bases between. The CDR3 is CASSYRGGNQPQHF. Here the CDR3 DNA reads TGTGCCAGCAGTTACCGGGGAGGTAATCAGCCCCAGCATTTT.

The chain uses TRBV6-4 and TRBJ1-1; D gene ambiguous. The CDR3 has 13 residues. Per germline, CDR1 MRHNA and CDR2 SNTAGT. Trimming took 2 bases from V and 2 from J, leaving 6 bases between them. CDR3 coding DNA: TGTGCCAGCAGTGACCAGTACAACACTGAAGCTTTCTTT. Its translation is CASSDQYNTEAFF.

This clone has a handful of counts. V and J are TRBV5-1 and TRBJ2-7, with TRBD1 matching over 9 bases. The CDR3 contains 13 residues. Germline V lookup: CDR1 SGHRS, CDR2 YFSETQ. J gave up 0 bases and V 7 bases, and 2 bases lay outside the gene matches. The CDR3 spells CASATGGSYEQYF. CDR3 nucleotide sequence: TGCGCCAGCGCGACAGGGGGCTCCTACGAGCAGTACTTC.

This clone was observed once. Within the sample, other DNA sequences also encode this same CDR3. The chain links TRBV18 to TRBJ2-7; TRBD1 matches 10 bases. The CDR3 length is 14 residues. Germline CDR1 reads KGHSH; CDR2 reads LQKENI. V shed 3 bases and J 2 bases; nucleotides not matched to a gene: 1. The CDR3, as DNA: TGTGCCAGCTCACCCGGACAGGGGGCCTACGAGCAGTACTTC. Translated, it gives CASSPGQGAYEQYF.

CDR3 DNA sequence: TGTGCCAGCAGTGAGGGATCGGGACCTAACTATGGCTACACCTTC. Translation: CASSEGSGPNYGYTF. The rearrangement joins TRBV6-1 to TRBJ1-2, with D perhaps matching TRBD1 (5 bases). Germline V CDR1 and CDR2: MNHNS, SASEGT. Trimming stripped 3 bases from V and 0 bases from J, with 11 bases between. This CDR3 comprises 15 residues.

This clone has just a few counts. The chain carries TRBV30 and TRBJ1-2, with D unresolved. The germline CDR1 and CDR2 sequences are GTSNPN and SVGIG (reference sequence). This CDR3 spans 11 amino acids. Trimming cost V 4 bases and J 6 bases, with 9 bases left between them. In DNA, the CDR3 is TGTGCCTGGACGCAGGACCATGGCTACACCTTC. Its protein product is CAWTQDHGYTF.

The chain is built from TRBV9 and TRBJ1-2, with D unresolved. Germline V gene data show CDR1 as SGDLS and CDR2 as YYNGEE. V was trimmed by 3 bases and J by 8 bases, leaving 14 bases between them. This CDR3 comprises 13 residues. This CDR3 reads CASSALHSGGYTF. The CDR3, as DNA: TGTGCCAGCAGCGCACTACATTCTGGGGGCTACACCTTC.

V gene TRBV2 combines with J gene TRBJ1-1; TRBD1 is a possible D gene (5 bases). With 5 bases removed from V and 8 bases from J, the gap between germline ends came to 15 bases. This CDR3 contains 13 residues. The germline V gene has CDR1 SNHLY and CDR2 FYNNEI. CDR3 amino acids: CASSNLSPGEAFF. CDR3 bases: TGTGCCAGCAGTAACCTCTCCCCAGGGGAAGCTTTCTTT.

CDR3 amino acids: CASSEMRNHYEQYF. The CDR3 DNA reads TGTGCCAGCAGTGAGATGAGGAACCACTACGAGCAGTACTTC. The chain is built from TRBV6-1 and TRBJ2-7; D gene uncertain. The germline V and J ends were trimmed by 3 bases and 3 bases, with 12 bases remaining between them. The length of the CDR3 is 14 residues. Germline V lookup: CDR1 MNHNS, CDR2 SASEGT.

The genes are TRBV7-9 and TRBJ2-7, with 9 bases that match TRBD1. V lost 6 bases to trimming and J lost 6 bases; unmatched junction nucleotides: 12. Germline values: CDR1 SEHNR, CDR2 FQNEAQ (reference sequence). The CDR3 sequence is 15 residues long. For the CDR3, the DNA is TGTGCCAGCAGTCTACCGGGACAGGGCATCTTCGAGCAGTACTTC. Amino acid sequence: CASSLPGQGIFEQYF.

The rearrangement uses TRBV2 and TRBJ2-3; 10 positions match TRBD2. Germline V gene sequence: CDR1 SNHLY, CDR2 FYNNEI. The CDR3 has 16 amino acids. V gave up 8 bases and J gave up 2 bases; unmatched junction bases: 10. CDR3 nucleotide sequence: TGTGCCAGCGGTGGGCCAGCGGGGGGGCACACAGATACGCAGTATTTT. Translation: CASGGPAGGHTDTQYF.

The DNA of the CDR3 is TGCAGCGTAGAAAAGGGGGGGGCAGGGGAGACCCAGTACTTC. Protein sequence: CSVEKGGAGETQYF. V gene TRBV29-1 combines with J gene TRBJ2-5, with a tentative D call TRBD2 (7 bases). There are 14 residues in the CDR3. The germline V gene encodes CDR1 SQVTM and CDR2 ANQGSEA. Trimming removed 6 bases at V and 5 bases at J, with 19 bases between.

The chain combines TRBV7-2 with TRBJ1-1, with TRBD1 matching 7 bases. CDR3 length equals 17 residues. CDR1 and CDR2 from the germline V gene are SGHTA and FQGNSA. Unmatched junction bases numbered 8, after V lost 1 base and J lost 0 bases. CDR3 sequence (DNA): TGTGCCAGCAGCTTAGTTCCGGGACAGTACATGAACACTGAAGCTTTCTTT. Amino acid sequence: CASSLVPGQYMNTEAFF.

Concerning this clone itself: This CDR3 is also generated by other DNA sequences in the sample. The chain carries TRBV29-1 and TRBJ1-2; D is uncertain. Trimming stripped 3 bases from V and 2 bases from J, with 4 bases between. This CDR3 is built from 11 residues. CDR1 and CDR2 from the germline V gene are SQVTM and ANQGSEA. CDR3 in amino acids: CSVEVNYGYTF. Here the CDR3 DNA reads TGCAGCGTTGAGGTAAACTATGGCTACACCTTC.

This clone has only one observation. The V and J genes are TRBV6-5 and TRBJ1-4, with D unclear. Trimming removed 0 bases at V and 5 bases at J, with 7 bases between. There are 14 residues in the CDR3. The germline CDR1 and CDR2 sequences are MNHEY and SVGAGI. The CDR3 DNA reads as TGTGCCAGCAGTTACTCGCGTCGAAATGAAAAACTGTTTTTT. It encodes CASSYSRRNEKLFF.

This sequence joins TRBV28 and TRBJ1-5, with D perhaps TRBD1 (6 bases). V was shortened by 3 bases and J by 6 bases, with 15 bases between the two germline ends. Germline CDR1 MDHEN, CDR2 SYDVKM. The CDR3 extends over 15 amino acids. DNA of the CDR3: TGTGCCAGCAGTTTCCCCACAGGGCGTGGTCAGCCCCAGCATTTT. Amino acid sequence: CASSFPTGRGQPQHF.

The gene calls are TRBV11-1 and TRBJ2-3; 8 nucleotides match TRBD1. Germline loops: CDR1 SGHAT, CDR2 FQDESV (reference sequence). The CDR3 length is 15 residues. V dropped 5 bases and J dropped 3; count of bases not matched to a gene: 7. CDR3 in DNA: TGTGCCAGCAGCCCAGGGGGCGAAGGGACAGATACGCAGTATTTT. Protein product: CASSPGGEGTDTQYF.

The DNA for the CDR3 is TGCGCCAGCAGCCTCACTGGGACTTACACTGAAGCTTTCTTT. Translation: CASSLTGTYTEAFF. The gene calls are TRBV4-3 and TRBJ1-1, with a tentative D call TRBD1 (5 bases). The CDR3 is 14 amino acids. V was pared by 4 bases and J by 3 bases, with 12 bases between. Germline lookup yields CDR1 LGHNA and CDR2 YSLEER.

This chain links TRBV4-2 with TRBJ1-2; D perhaps matches TRBD1 (5 bases). Deletions cut 3 bases from V and 4 bases from J, with 18 bases between. Looked up from germline, CDR1 is LGHNA and CDR2 is YNFKEQ. CDR3 length equals 16 residues. The CDR3 loop is CASSQNSGTTVYGYTF. The CDR3 DNA reads as TGTGCCAGCAGCCAGAATTCCGGGACGACGGTCTATGGCTACACCTTC.

The chain joins TRBV4-1 to TRBJ1-6; D not certain. Trimming cost V 3 bases and J 5 bases, with 11 bases left between them. CDR3 length: 15 amino acids. CDR1 MGHRA and CDR2 YSYEKL come from the germline V gene. As DNA, the CDR3 is TGCGCCAGCAGCCAGGCGGGAACTAATAATTCACCCCTCCACTTT. This codes for CASSQAGTNNSPLHF.

This chain connects TRBV27 to TRBJ1-2; D is ambiguous. V gave up 3 bases and J gave up 3 bases, with 8 bases separating them. The CDR3 consists of 13 residues. Looked up from germline, CDR1 is MNHEY and CDR2 is SMNVEV (reference sequence). CDR3: CASSLRRDYGYTF. The DNA of the CDR3 is TGTGCCAGCAGTTTGAGGAGAGACTATGGCTACACCTTC.

The chain links TRBV5-5 to TRBJ2-5; D tentatively fits TRBD1 or TRBD2 (5 bases each). Trimming removed 3 bases from V and 5 bases from J, with 11 bases in between. Looked up from germline, CDR1 is SGHKS and CDR2 is YYEKEE (reference sequence). CDR3 length: 13 amino acids. CDR3 residues: CASSSRGSETQYF. CDR3 nucleotide sequence: TGTGCCAGCAGCTCGAGGGGATCCGAGACCCAGTACTTC.

This clone was seen only once. The chain links TRBV2 to TRBJ1-2, with unresolved D. Deletions cut 1 base from V and 4 bases from J, with 16 bases between. The CDR3 runs 16 residues. The V gene's germline CDR1 is SNHLY and CDR2 FYNNEI. The CDR3 loop is CASSEGRAGVSYGYTF. In DNA, the CDR3 is TGTGCCAGCAGTGAAGGTCGGGCCGGAGTATCCTATGGCTACACCTTC.

The V call is TRBV18, the J call TRBJ1-3, with 8 nucleotides matching TRBD1. Trimming cost V 3 bases and J 4 bases; bases outside gene matches: 11. Germline CDR1 KGHSH, CDR2 LQKENI. The CDR3 is 17 residues long. Here the CDR3 reads CASSPPGGGRSGNTIYF. The CDR3 nucleotides read TGTGCCAGCTCACCCCCAGGGGGCGGGAGATCCGGAAACACCATATATTTT.